These 20 T cell receptor beta chains share one sample of origin, sequenced in a study of shared clonotypes between healthy human individuals. The table came from immunoSEQ multiplex PCR; TCRdb's copy has only in-frame clones and leaves some out. The data hold millions of clones, with just under 95% observed a single time. Naive CD8 cells comprised CD45RO-negative, CCR7-positively selected cells, excluding terminally differentiated effector memory CD45RA+ cells. Sequenced input: naive CD8+ T cells sorted from blood. Source of these receptors: a young man in good health.

This clone was counted a single time. The chain joins TRBV27 to TRBJ1-4, with 7 bases identical to TRBD1. The germline V gene has CDR1 MNHEY and CDR2 SMNVEV (reference sequence). V shed 6 bases and J 4 bases; nucleotides not matched to a gene: 11. The CDR3 contains 16 residues. The CDR3 reads CASSHALDRSNEKLFF. CDR3 nucleotide sequence: TGTGCCAGCAGCCACGCATTGGACAGGAGTAATGAAAAACTGTTTTTT.

CDR3 protein: CASSTRGVAGSYEQYF. The CDR3 DNA sequence: TGTGCCAGCAGCACCAGAGGTGTAGCGGGCTCGTACGAGCAGTACTTC. The J gene is TRBJ2-7, the V gene TRBV7-9, with 7 nucleotides matching TRBD2. The CDR3 covers 16 residues. J lost 4 bases, V lost 5 bases, and 14 bases had no gene match. Germline V CDR1 and CDR2: SEHNR, FQNEAQ (reference sequence).

The chain carries TRBV7-9 and TRBJ2-1; TRBD2 matches 7 bases. The V segment lost 2 bases and the J segment 5 bases; nucleotides outside the gene matches: 3. CDR3 length: 14 residues. Germline assignment: CDR1 SEHNR and CDR2 FQNEAQ (reference sequence). DNA of the CDR3: TGTGCCAGCAGCTTACTGCGGGAGCACAATGAGCAGTTCTTC. This encodes CASSLLREHNEQFF.

The chain combines TRBV28 with TRBJ1-1; D unclear. Trimming removed 8 bases from V and 6 bases from J, with 7 bases in between. Germline V CDR1 and CDR2: MDHEN, SYDVKM. The CDR3 contains 10 residues. The CDR3: CASGLAEAFF. In nucleotides, the CDR3 is TGTGCCAGCGGGTTGGCTGAAGCTTTCTTT. Full variable domain (missing parts from reference TRBV28 and TRBJ1-1): DVKVTQSSRYLVKRTGEKVFLECVQDMDHENMFWYRQDPGLGLRLIYFSYDVKMKEKGDIPEGYSVSREKKERFSLILESASTNQTSMYLCASGLAEAFFGQGTRLTVV.

This clone was observed a handful of times. CDR3: CASSRDSGNQPQHF. The DNA for the CDR3 is TGTGCCAGCAGCCGGGACAGCGGCAATCAGCCCCAGCATTTT. This sequence joins TRBV28 and TRBJ1-5; 7 bases align to TRBD1. V was pared by 6 bases and J by 2 bases, with 4 bases of the junction left unmatched. The CDR3 runs 14 residues. Germline lookup yields CDR1 MDHEN and CDR2 SYDVKM.

The V gene is TRBV5-6, the J gene TRBJ2-7, with D perhaps matching TRBD1 (6 bases). Germline values: CDR1 SGHDT, CDR2 YYEEEE. The CDR3 totals 13 residues. Trimming removed 5 bases at V and 3 bases at J, with 12 bases between. This CDR3 is CASRPGHSYEQYF. The CDR3 DNA reads TGTGCCAGCAGACCGGGACACAGCTACGAGCAGTACTTC.

J is TRBJ2-1 and V is TRBV27; the D gene is possibly TRBD2 (6 bases). Per the germline V gene, CDR1 is MNHEY and CDR2 is SMNVEV (reference sequence). The CDR3 totals 14 residues. V was cut by 2 bases and J by 9 bases, with 14 bases left in between. CDR3 sequence reads: CASSLTTGGTEQFF. In DNA form, the CDR3 reads TGTGCCAGCAGTTTAACGACCGGGGGTACTGAGCAGTTCTTC.

This sequence joins TRBV6-1 and TRBJ2-7, with TRBD1 identical over 8 bases. With V trimmed by 7 bases and J by 4 bases, 9 bases remained unmatched. The CDR3 runs 14 residues. CDR1 is MNHNS, CDR2 SASEGT, per germline. The CDR3 nucleotides are TGTGCCAGCATCCTAGGACAGGGATTTTACGAGCAGTACTTC. This gives the protein CASILGQGFYEQYF.

The J gene is TRBJ1-1, the V gene TRBV6-1; D not resolved. The CDR3 sequence is 15 residues long. V was pared by 3 bases and J by 0 bases, with 11 bases between. Germline V gene lookup returns CDR1 MNHNS and CDR2 SASEGT. The CDR3 reads CASSDMGMMNTEAFF. The CDR3 bases are TGTGCCAGCAGTGACATGGGGATGATGAACACTGAAGCTTTCTTT.

The rearrangement uses TRBV5-1 and TRBJ2-2; 7 bases agree with TRBD1. CDR1 SGHRS and CDR2 YFSETQ come from the germline V gene. This CDR3 comprises 16 residues. V shed 0 bases, J shed 4 bases, and the junction held 6 bases outside the gene matches. Written as DNA, the CDR3 is TGCGCCAGCAGCTTGGAGGGACAGTCGGTCACCGGGGAGCTGTTTTTT. Protein: CASSLEGQSVTGELFF. The variable domain in full, completed from reference TRBV5-1 and TRBJ2-2, reads KAGVTQTPRYLIKTRGQQVTLSCSPISGHRSVSWYQQTPGQGLQFLFEYFSETQRNKGNFPGRFSGRQFSNSRSEMNVSTLELGDSALYLCASSLEGQSVTGELFFGEGSRLTVL.

A word on this clone: Other nucleotide sequences from this sample produce the same CDR3. This chain links TRBV6-5 with TRBJ1-1; D is ambiguous. The germline CDR1 and CDR2 sequences are MNHEY and SVGAGI. The CDR3 has 14 amino acids. The V end lost 0 bases, the J end lost 1 base, and 6 bases lay between the germline ends. The DNA for the CDR3 is TGTGCCAGCAGTTACTCCCCCGGGAACACTGAAGCTTTCTTT. It is translated as CASSYSPGNTEAFF.

The J gene is TRBJ1-2, the V gene TRBV6-5, with D maybe TRBD1 (5 bases). CDR1 is MNHEY and CDR2 is SVGAGI in the germline V gene. The CDR3 contains 13 residues. The ends were cut back, 0 bases at V and 6 bases at J, with 8 bases in the middle. The CDR3 sequence is CASSYSGRNGYTF. The CDR3 nucleotides are TGTGCCAGCAGTTACTCGGGACGGAATGGCTACACCTTC.

This clone was counted only a few times. This sample also contains other DNA sequences that code for the same CDR3. V is TRBV28 and J is TRBJ1-1; D remains unclear. Trimming left V 5 bases short and J 0 bases short, with 13 bases between. CDR3 length: 15 amino acids. CDR1 is MDHEN and CDR2 is SYDVKM in the germline V gene. CDR3 in DNA: TGTGCCAGCAGTCAATGGGATTTGATGAACACTGAAGCTTTCTTT. Residues: CASSQWDLMNTEAFF. Complete variable domain (other parts from reference TRBV28 and TRBJ1-1): DVKVTQSSRYLVKRTGEKVFLECVQDMDHENMFWYRQDPGLGLRLIYFSYDVKMKEKGDIPEGYSVSREKKERFSLILESASTNQTSMYLCASSQWDLMNTEAFFGQGTRLTVV.

The chain employs TRBV18 and TRBJ2-3, with D unclear. This CDR3 contains 14 residues. Germline V gives CDR1 KGHSH, CDR2 LQKENI. V lost 2 bases and J 3 bases, leaving 9 bases between the germline ends. CDR3 sequence reads: CASSPSHGTDTQYF. CDR3 nucleotide sequence: TGTGCCAGCTCACCATCACACGGAACAGATACGCAGTATTTT.

This clone occurred once. This chain uses TRBV7-9 with TRBJ2-7; possibly TRBD1 or TRBD2 for D (5 bases each). CDR1 and CDR2 from the germline V gene are SEHNR and FQNEAQ (reference sequence). Between the trimmed V and J ends, which lost 5 bases and 3 bases, there was a span of 14 bases. The CDR3 contains 14 residues. Here the CDR3 DNA reads TGTGCCAGCAGCGCTCCCGGGACGGACTACGAGCAGTACTTC. Protein sequence: CASSAPGTDYEQYF.

This rearrangement joins TRBV18 to TRBJ2-7; unclear D gene. Germline assignment: CDR1 KGHSH and CDR2 LQKENI. V was cut by 2 bases and J by 3 bases, with 23 bases left in between. The length of the CDR3 is 18 residues. The CDR3, as DNA: TGTGCCAGCTCACCAGGGGTCATGTGGACGGGCGGAAACTACGAGCAGTACTTC. It translates to CASSPGVMWTGGNYEQYF.

This chain uses TRBV28 with TRBJ2-3; D remains unclear. The CDR3 consists of 19 residues. The ends were cut back, 3 bases at V and 0 bases at J, with 22 bases in the middle. Germline loops: CDR1 MDHEN, CDR2 SYDVKM. The CDR3 is CASSFLPASGPISTDTQYF. The CDR3 DNA sequence: TGTGCCAGCAGTTTCCTCCCTGCTTCAGGACCTATTAGCACAGATACGCAGTATTTT.

The chain has TRBV7-9 and TRBJ1-6; TRBD1 matches 8 bases. Germline V CDR1 and CDR2: SEHNR, FQNEAQ (reference sequence). Trimming took 4 bases from V and 3 from J; bases not matched to a gene: 8. This CDR3 has 17 residues. The chain's CDR3 is CASSSGGQGIYNSPLHF. The CDR3 bases are TGTGCCAGCAGCTCTGGCGGACAGGGCATCTATAATTCACCCCTCCACTTT.

The rearrangement uses TRBV12-2 and TRBJ2-1; TRBD2 reflects the table's D call only, with no check against the DNA. TRBV12-2 is noted as a pseudogene. The CDR3 sequence is 18 residues long. The CDR3 protein is CASRLALYGRRPTDEQFF. The CDR3 DNA is TGTGCAAGTCGCTTAGCCCTTTATGGGCGGAGGCCCACGGATGAGCAGTTCTTC.

The rearrangement links TRBV19 to TRBJ1-5; maybe TRBD1 (5 bases). Looked up from germline, CDR1 is LNHDA and CDR2 is SQIVND (reference sequence). V dropped 10 bases and J dropped 5 bases, with 18 bases sitting between them. The CDR3 contains 14 residues. CDR3 sequence reads: CATHWGYGDQPQHF. The DNA for the CDR3 is TGTGCCACCCACTGGGGCTATGGCGATCAGCCCCAGCATTTT.